These 29 T cell receptor beta chains were sequenced from one sample in a study of monozygotic twins with inflammatory bowel disease (dated by TCRdb to about 2019). The library was made by 5' RACE. TCRdb records Illumina HiSeq 2500 as the sequencer. Following TCRdb reprocessing, every CDR3 protein sequence forms one entry, and DNA is not provided. The sample table gives approximately 140,000 distinct CDR3 sequences. The ten largest clones represent around 2.5% of the sample. The sequenced sample was blood. The source is a human donor with ulcerative colitis or Crohn's disease, or a healthy co-twin of an affected twin (not recorded which).

The chain has TRBV5-1 and TRBJ2-1. Germline assignment: CDR1 SGHRS and CDR2 YFSETQ. The CDR3 spans 14 residues. CDR3 amino acids: CASSLASSYNEQFF. The whole variable domain, filled in from reference TRBV5-1 and TRBJ2-1, reads KAGVTQTPRYLIKTRGQQVTLSCSPISGHRSVSWYQQTPGQGLQFLFEYFSETQRNKGNFPGRFSGRQFSNSRSEMNVSTLELGDSALYLCASSLASSYNEQFFGPGTRLTVL.

The CDR3 is CASSVEGGLYEQYF. The rearrangement joins TRBV9 to TRBJ2-7; absent DNA, TCRdb's TRBD1 call cannot be checked. Germline CDR1 SGDLS, CDR2 YYNGEE. The CDR3 sequence is 14 residues long.

This chain uses TRBV9 with TRBJ2-1. The length of the CDR3 is 16 residues. The germline V gene has CDR1 SGDLS and CDR2 YYNGEE. The CDR3 loop reads CASSLPYKTSYNEQFF.

The chain employs TRBV7-9 and TRBJ2-3; lacking DNA, the TRBD1 call made by TCRdb goes unchecked. Germline-derived CDR1 and CDR2 are SEHNR and FQNEAQ (reference sequence). The CDR3 is 15 amino acids. Here the CDR3 reads CASTLVAGGTDTQYF.

The chain employs TRBV7-7 and TRBJ2-7; TCRdb lists TRBD1, though no DNA is available to test this call. The germline gives CDR1 SSHAT, CDR2 FNYEAQ (reference sequence). The CDR3 is made up of 19 amino acids. CDR3 amino acids: CASSPRPISMTGMFYEQYF.

This chain uses TRBV6-5 with TRBJ2-2; TCRdb returns TRBD1, unconfirmable since there is no DNA. There are 17 residues in the CDR3. Germline CDR1 and CDR2: MNHEY and SVGAGI. The CDR3 protein is CASSLRQGDSNTGELFF.

The chain is built from TRBV7-3 and TRBJ2-1; the D call of TRBD1 rests on TCRdb alone, since no DNA is present to check it. Germline loops: CDR1 SGHTA, CDR2 FQGTGA. The CDR3 loop spans 15 amino acids. The CDR3 sequence: CASSLDGGANNEQFF.

The rearrangement links TRBV24-1 to TRBJ2-5; there is no DNA to check the TCRdb D call of TRBD1. In germline, CDR1 is KGHDR, CDR2 SFDVKD. The CDR3 runs to 16 residues. The CDR3 protein is CATSDHRDRVSETQYF.

The CDR3 spells CASSTPTGGSYEQYF. This chain connects TRBV11-1 to TRBJ2-7; TCRdb designates TRBD1, a call that cannot be tested without DNA. CDR3 length: 15 amino acids. Per germline, CDR1 SGHAT and CDR2 FQDESV (reference sequence).

The genes are TRBV20-1 and TRBJ1-3; TCRdb proposes TRBD1, but this gene call is untestable without DNA. Germline V gives CDR1 DFQATT, CDR2 SNEGSKA (reference sequence). The CDR3 has 13 residues. The CDR3 protein is CSARDPGVNTIYF.

The chain is built from TRBV2 and TRBJ2-3. CDR3 length: 16 amino acids. CDR1 and CDR2 (germline): SNHLY, FYNNEI. The CDR3 loop is CASSPTPEPSTDTQYF.

The chain has TRBV18 and TRBJ2-7; TCRdb indicates TRBD1, and absent DNA this call remains unverified. Germline CDR1 reads KGHSH; CDR2 reads LQKENI. The CDR3 is made up of 15 amino acids. Here the CDR3 reads CASSQRTGGTYEQYF.

This CDR3 reads CASSSPSFEQYF. The chain employs TRBV7-9 and TRBJ2-7. CDR1 SEHNR and CDR2 FQNEAQ come from the germline V gene (reference sequence). The CDR3 has 12 residues.

This chain joins TRBV20-1 and TRBJ1-2; TCRdb picks TRBD1, but there is no DNA to check that call. In germline, CDR1 is DFQATT, CDR2 SNEGSKA (reference sequence). This CDR3 has 12 residues. The CDR3 is CSPSGADYGYTF.

This rearrangement joins TRBV24-1 to TRBJ2-5; the TCRdb D gene call, TRBD1, has no DNA to confirm it. The germline V gene has CDR1 KGHDR and CDR2 SFDVKD. The CDR3 sequence is 13 residues long. The CDR3 region is CATVGATKETQYF.

The chain uses TRBV9 and TRBJ2-1; TCRdb reports TRBD2, a call that lacks DNA to check it against. This CDR3 region has 14 residues. The V gene's germline CDR1 is SGDLS and CDR2 YYNGEE. CDR3 protein: CASSADWLRDEQFF.

The V and J genes are TRBV9 and TRBJ2-2; TCRdb's D call, TRBD1, is unchecked because there is no DNA. In germline, CDR1 is SGDLS, CDR2 YYNGEE. The CDR3 runs to 14 residues. The CDR3 sequence is CASSVGGNTGELFF.

The V call is TRBV6-5, the J call TRBJ2-7; the TCRdb call, TRBD1, lacks DNA for checking. From germline, CDR1 is MNHEY and CDR2 SVGAGI. The CDR3 length is 13 residues. The CDR3 loop is CARNRDRGHEQYF.

V and J are TRBV5-1 and TRBJ2-7; TCRdb's assignment of TRBD1 cannot be checked, as there is no DNA. Germline assignment: CDR1 SGHRS and CDR2 YFSETQ. The CDR3 is 14 residues long. CDR3 loop: CASSFRVRSYEQYF.

The chain couples TRBV12-3 or TRBV12-4 to TRBJ1-5; TCRdb names TRBD1, which stays unverified in the absence of DNA. This CDR3 has 14 residues. The chain's CDR3 is CASSPRDRLQPQHF.

The J gene is TRBJ2-7, the V gene TRBV25-1; TCRdb selects TRBD1, and the lack of DNA leaves this call unchecked. The CDR3 sequence is 15 residues long. Per germline, CDR1 MGHDK and CDR2 SYGVNS. CDR3 sequence: CASSEPGQGFREQYF.

The chain couples TRBV10-3 to TRBJ2-7; the D call of TRBD2 rests on TCRdb alone, since no DNA is present to check it. Germline assignment: CDR1 ENHRY and CDR2 SYGVKD. The CDR3 is 16 residues long. CDR3 sequence: CAISELSGKRAYEQYF.

The rearrangement joins TRBV5-4 to TRBJ2-2; without DNA, the TCRdb call of TRBD1 cannot be checked. Germline CDR1 is SGHNT and CDR2 is YYREEE (reference sequence). The CDR3 has 16 residues. The CDR3 loop is CASSPTPLSNTGELFF.

J is TRBJ2-3 and V is TRBV24-1; the D gene TCRdb calls, TRBD1, cannot be checked with no DNA. The germline V gene encodes CDR1 KGHDR and CDR2 SFDVKD. There are 16 residues in the CDR3. CDR3 sequence: CATSDLGTESTDTQYF.

The CDR3 reads CASMSQPSADTQYF. The chain has TRBV6-1 and TRBJ2-3; TCRdb designates TRBD2, a call that cannot be tested without DNA. The CDR3 extends over 14 amino acids. Germline lookup yields CDR1 MNHNS and CDR2 SASEGT.

This rearrangement joins TRBV18 to TRBJ1-3. The V gene's germline CDR1 is KGHSH and CDR2 LQKENI. This CDR3 comprises 18 residues. CDR3 in amino acids: CASSPRLNERSSGNTIYF. Together with reference TRBV18 and TRBJ1-3, the CDR3 gives the full variable domain: NAGVMQNPRHLVRRRGQEARLRCSPMKGHSHVYWYRQLPEEGLKFMVYLQKENIIDESGMPKERFSAEFPKEGPSILRIQQVVRGDSAAYFCASSPRLNERSSGNTIYFGEGSWLTVV.

The chain is built from TRBV20-1 and TRBJ2-7; TCRdb gives TRBD1 as the D gene, but with no DNA this cannot be confirmed. CDR3 length: 13 residues. From germline, CDR1 is DFQATT and CDR2 SNEGSKA (reference sequence). CDR3 residues: CSAVLTGSYEQYF.

This sequence joins TRBV20-1 and TRBJ2-3; TCRdb calls TRBD2, which cannot be checked without DNA. Per the germline V gene, CDR1 is DFQATT and CDR2 is SNEGSKA (reference sequence). The CDR3 is 14 residues long. The CDR3 here is CSASGDLVTDTQYF.

CDR3 sequence: CASSFPGQGKAGELFF. The J gene is TRBJ2-2, the V gene TRBV5-1; TCRdb indicates TRBD1, and absent DNA this call remains unverified. Germline-derived CDR1 and CDR2 are SGHRS and YFSETQ. CDR3 length: 16 residues.